Listed here is a single T cell receptor beta chain. This may be a read error, as it is one base from a much larger clone. Individuals selected for sequencing had exhibited CD8+CD57+ cell expansion on flow cytometry. This CDR3 region has 13 residues. V lost 2 bases and J lost 2, with 7 bases in between. Per the germline V gene, CDR1 is MNHEY and CDR2 is SVGAGI. The sample belongs to a study of CD8+CD57+ T cells in acquired aplastic anemia. Researchers used genomic DNA as the template to profile TCR beta VDJ and CDR3. TCRdb called the reads again in MiXCR, with one record for every CDR3 protein. The sample gives about 160,000 distinct CDR3 sequences, around 48% of which show up once; more than 30% is in the top ten.

The TCR comes from a human donor with aplastic anemia. The sample comprised sorted CD4+, CD8+, or CD8+CD57+ T cells (not recorded which) from PBMCs. The chain combines TRBV6-5 with TRBJ2-7; D is uncertain. The CDR3, as DNA: TGTGCCAGCAGTTACGATCAGACCTACGAGCAGTACTTC. Protein: CASSYDQTYEQYF.